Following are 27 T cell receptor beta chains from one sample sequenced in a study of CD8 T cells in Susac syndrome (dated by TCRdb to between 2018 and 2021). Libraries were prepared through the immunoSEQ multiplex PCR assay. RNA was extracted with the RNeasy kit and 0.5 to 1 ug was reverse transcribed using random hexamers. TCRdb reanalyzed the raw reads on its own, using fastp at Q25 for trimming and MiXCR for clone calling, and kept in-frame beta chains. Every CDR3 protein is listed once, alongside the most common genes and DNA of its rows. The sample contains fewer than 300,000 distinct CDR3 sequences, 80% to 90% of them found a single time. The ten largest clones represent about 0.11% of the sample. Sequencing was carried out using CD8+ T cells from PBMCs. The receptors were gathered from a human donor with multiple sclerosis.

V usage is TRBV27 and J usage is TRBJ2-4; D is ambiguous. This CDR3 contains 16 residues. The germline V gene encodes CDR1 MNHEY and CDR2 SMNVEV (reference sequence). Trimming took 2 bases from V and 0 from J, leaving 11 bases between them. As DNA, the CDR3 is TGTGCCAGCAGTTTAAAGTTCGCCAAAGCCAAAAACATTCAGTACTTC. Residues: CASSLKFAKAKNIQYF.

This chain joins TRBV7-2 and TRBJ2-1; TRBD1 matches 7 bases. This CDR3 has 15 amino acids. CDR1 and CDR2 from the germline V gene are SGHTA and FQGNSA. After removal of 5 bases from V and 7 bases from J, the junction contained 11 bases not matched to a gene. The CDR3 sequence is CASSLDRATGNEQFF. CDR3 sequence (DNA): TGTGCCAGCAGCCTAGACAGGGCTACGGGTAATGAGCAGTTCTTC.

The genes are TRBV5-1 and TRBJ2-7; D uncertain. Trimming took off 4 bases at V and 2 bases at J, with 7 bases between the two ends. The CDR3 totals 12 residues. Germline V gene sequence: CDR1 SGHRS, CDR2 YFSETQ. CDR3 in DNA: TGCGCCAGCAGCATCCGCCCCTACGAGCAGTACTTC. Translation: CASSIRPYEQYF.

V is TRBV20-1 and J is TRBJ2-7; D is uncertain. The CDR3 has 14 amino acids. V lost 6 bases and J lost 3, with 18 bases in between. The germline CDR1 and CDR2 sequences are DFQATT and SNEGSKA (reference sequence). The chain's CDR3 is CSAPTGGGFYEQYF. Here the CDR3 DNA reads TGCAGTGCCCCAACGGGTGGCGGATTCTACGAGCAGTACTTC.

In DNA form, the CDR3 reads TGTGCCAGCAGTTTACGGGGACTAGGCGGTGGACTGTTCTTC. It translates to CASSLRGLGGGLFF. The chain joins TRBV27 to TRBJ2-1; TRBD2 matches at 8 bases. The junction had 12 bases not matched to a gene; V was cut back by 2 bases and J by 15 bases. There are 14 residues in the CDR3. The germline V gene encodes CDR1 MNHEY and CDR2 SMNVEV (reference sequence).

CDR3 residues: CASSQDSGRYNEQFF. The CDR3 nucleotides read TGTGCCAGCAGCCAAGACAGCGGGCGCTACAATGAGCAGTTCTTC. V is TRBV3-1 and J is TRBJ2-1; a weak D match, TRBD2 (6 bases). Germline CDR1 LGHDT, CDR2 YNNKEL (reference sequence). This CDR3 contains 15 residues. V lost 0 bases and J lost 3, with 9 bases in between.

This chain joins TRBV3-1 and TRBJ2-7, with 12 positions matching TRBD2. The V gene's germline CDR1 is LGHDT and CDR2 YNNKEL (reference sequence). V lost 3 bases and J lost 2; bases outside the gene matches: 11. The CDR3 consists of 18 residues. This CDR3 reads CASSHSLAGGLGTYEQYF. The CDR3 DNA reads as TGTGCCAGCAGCCATTCACTAGCGGGAGGTCTTGGAACCTACGAGCAGTACTTC.

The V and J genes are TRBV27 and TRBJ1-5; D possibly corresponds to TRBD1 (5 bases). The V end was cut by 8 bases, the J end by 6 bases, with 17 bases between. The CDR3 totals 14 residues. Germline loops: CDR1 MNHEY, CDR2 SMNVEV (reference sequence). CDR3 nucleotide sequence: TGTGCCAGCTCTGCGGGACTGCGCTCTCAGCCCCAGCATTTT. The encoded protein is CASSAGLRSQPQHF.

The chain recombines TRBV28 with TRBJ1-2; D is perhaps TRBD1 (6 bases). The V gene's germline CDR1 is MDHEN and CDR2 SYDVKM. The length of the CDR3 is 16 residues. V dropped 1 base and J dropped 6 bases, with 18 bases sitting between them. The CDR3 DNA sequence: TGTGCCAGCAGTTTATTGCGACAGGCAAGGGGACATGGCTACACCTTC. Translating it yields CASSLLRQARGHGYTF.

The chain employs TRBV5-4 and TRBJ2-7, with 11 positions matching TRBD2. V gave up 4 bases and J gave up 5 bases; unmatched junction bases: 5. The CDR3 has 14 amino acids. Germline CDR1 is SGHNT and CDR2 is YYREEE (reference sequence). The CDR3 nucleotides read TGTGCCAGCAGCCGGGGGGGACTAGCGGACGAGCAGTACTTC. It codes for CASSRGGLADEQYF.

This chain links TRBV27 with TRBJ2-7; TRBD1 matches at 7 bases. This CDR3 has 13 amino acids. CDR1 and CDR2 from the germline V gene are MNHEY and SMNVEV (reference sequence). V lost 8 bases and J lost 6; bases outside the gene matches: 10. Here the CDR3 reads CASGYRGRGEQYF. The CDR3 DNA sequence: TGTGCCAGCGGATACAGGGGAAGGGGCGAGCAGTACTTC.

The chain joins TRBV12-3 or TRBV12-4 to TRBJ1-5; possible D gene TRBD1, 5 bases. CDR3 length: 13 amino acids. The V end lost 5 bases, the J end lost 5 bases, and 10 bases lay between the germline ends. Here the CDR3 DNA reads TGTGCCAGCAGTCTGGGGCCTGATCAGCCCCAGCATTTT. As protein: CASSLGPDQPQHF.

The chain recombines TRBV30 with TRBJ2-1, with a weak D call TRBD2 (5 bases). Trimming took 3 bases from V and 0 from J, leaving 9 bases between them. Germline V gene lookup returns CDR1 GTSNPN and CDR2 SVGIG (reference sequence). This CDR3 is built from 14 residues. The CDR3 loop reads CAWSEGSSYNEQFF. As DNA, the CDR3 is TGTGCCTGGAGCGAGGGAAGCTCCTACAATGAGCAGTTCTTC.

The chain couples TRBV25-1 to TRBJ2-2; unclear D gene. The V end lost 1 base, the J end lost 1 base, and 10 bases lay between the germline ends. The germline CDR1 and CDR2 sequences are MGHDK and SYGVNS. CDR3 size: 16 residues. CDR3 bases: TGTGCCAGCAGTGAATGGCTGACAAAGAACACCGGGGAGCTGTTTTTT. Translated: CASSEWLTKNTGELFF. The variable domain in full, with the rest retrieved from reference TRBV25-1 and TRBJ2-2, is EADIYQTPRYLVIGTGKKITLECSQTMGHDKMYWYQQDPGMELHLIHYSYGVNSTEKGDLSSESTVSRIRTEHFPLTLESARPSHTSQYLCASSEWLTKNTGELFFGEGSRLTVL.

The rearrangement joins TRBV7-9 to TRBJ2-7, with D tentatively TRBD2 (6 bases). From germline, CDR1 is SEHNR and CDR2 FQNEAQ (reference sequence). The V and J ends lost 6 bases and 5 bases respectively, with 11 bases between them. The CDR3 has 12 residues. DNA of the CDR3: TGTGCCAGCAGGGGCGGGGACGACGAGCAGTACTTC. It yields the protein CASRGGDDEQYF.

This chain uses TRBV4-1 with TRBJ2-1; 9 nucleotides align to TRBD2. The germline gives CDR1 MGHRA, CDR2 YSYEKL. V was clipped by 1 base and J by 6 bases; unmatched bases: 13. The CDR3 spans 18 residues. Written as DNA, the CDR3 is TGCGCCAGCAGCCAAGTGTTAGGGGCGGGAGGGCCGTCCAATGAGCAGTTCTTC. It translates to CASSQVLGAGGPSNEQFF.

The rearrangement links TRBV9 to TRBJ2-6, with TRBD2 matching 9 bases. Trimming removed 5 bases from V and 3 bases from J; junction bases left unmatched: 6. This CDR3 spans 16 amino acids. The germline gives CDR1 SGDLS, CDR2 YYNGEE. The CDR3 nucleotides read TGTGCCAGCAGGGCCCATAGCGGGAGTGGGGCCAACGTCCTGACTTTC. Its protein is CASRAHSGSGANVLTF.

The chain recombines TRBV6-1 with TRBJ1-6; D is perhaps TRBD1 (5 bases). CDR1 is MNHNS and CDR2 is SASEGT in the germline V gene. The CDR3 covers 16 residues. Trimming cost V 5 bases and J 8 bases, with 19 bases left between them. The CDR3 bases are TGTGCCAGCAGTAAATGGGAGGGGAGTTCCGATTCACCCCTCCACTTT. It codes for CASSKWEGSSDSPLHF.

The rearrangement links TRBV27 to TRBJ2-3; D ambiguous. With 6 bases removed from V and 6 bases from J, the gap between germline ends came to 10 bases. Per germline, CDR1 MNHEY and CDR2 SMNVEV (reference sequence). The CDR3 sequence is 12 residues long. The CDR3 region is CASRAGSDTQYF. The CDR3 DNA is TGTGCCAGCAGGGCTGGAAGTGATACGCAGTATTTT.

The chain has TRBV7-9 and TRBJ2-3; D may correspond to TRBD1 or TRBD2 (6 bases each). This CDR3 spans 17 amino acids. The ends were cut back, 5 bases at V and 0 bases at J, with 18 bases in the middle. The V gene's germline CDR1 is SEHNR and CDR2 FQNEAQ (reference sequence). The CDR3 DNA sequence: TGTGCCAGCAGCGCCGCCCGGGGGCCATACAGCACAGATACGCAGTATTTT. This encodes CASSAARGPYSTDTQYF.

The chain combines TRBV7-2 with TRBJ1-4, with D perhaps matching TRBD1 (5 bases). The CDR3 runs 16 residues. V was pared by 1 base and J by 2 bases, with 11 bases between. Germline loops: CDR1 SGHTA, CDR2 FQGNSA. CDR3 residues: CASSLGGEGTNEKLFF. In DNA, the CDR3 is TGTGCCAGCAGCTTAGGGGGGGAGGGTACTAATGAAAAACTGTTTTTT.

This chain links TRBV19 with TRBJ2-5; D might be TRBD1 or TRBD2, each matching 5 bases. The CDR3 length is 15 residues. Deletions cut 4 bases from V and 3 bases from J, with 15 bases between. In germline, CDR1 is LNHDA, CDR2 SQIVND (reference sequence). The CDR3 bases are TGTGCCAGTAGTACTCGTAGGCAGGGAGAAGAGACCCAGTACTTC. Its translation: CASSTRRQGEETQYF.

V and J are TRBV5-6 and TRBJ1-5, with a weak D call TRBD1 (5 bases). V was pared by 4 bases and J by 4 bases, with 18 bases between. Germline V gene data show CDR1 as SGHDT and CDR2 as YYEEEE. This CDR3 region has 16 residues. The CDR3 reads CASSNWGKWKNQPQHF. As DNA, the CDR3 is TGTGCCAGCAGCAATTGGGGCAAATGGAAAAATCAGCCCCAGCATTTT.

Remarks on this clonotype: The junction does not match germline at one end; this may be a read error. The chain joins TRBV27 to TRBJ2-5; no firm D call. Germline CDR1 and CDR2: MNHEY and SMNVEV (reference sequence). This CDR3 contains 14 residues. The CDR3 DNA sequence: TGTGCCAGCAGTACGGTAACAAAAACAGAGGCCCAGTACTTC. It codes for CASSTVTKTEAQYF.

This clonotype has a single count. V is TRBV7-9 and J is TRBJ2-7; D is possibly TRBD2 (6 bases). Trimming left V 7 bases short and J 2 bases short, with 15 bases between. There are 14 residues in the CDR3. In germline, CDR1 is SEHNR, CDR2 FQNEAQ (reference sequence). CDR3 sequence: CASTGRGSAYEQYF. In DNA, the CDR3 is TGTGCCAGCACCGGCCGGGGGAGCGCCTACGAGCAGTACTTC.

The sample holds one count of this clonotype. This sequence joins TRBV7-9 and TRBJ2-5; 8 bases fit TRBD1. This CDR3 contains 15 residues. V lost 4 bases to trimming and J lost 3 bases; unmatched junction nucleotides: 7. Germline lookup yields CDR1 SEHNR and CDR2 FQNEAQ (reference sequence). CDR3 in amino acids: CASSSWTGLKETQYF. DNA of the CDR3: TGTGCCAGCAGCTCCTGGACAGGGCTTAAAGAGACCCAGTACTTC.

The CDR3 sequence is CASSAVWDSNEKLFF. CDR3 in DNA: TGTGCCAGCAGTGCGGTCTGGGACAGTAATGAAAAACTGTTTTTT. The V and J genes are TRBV28 and TRBJ1-4; TRBD1 matches 7 bases. This CDR3 is 15 amino acids long. Looked up from germline, CDR1 is MDHEN and CDR2 is SYDVKM. V lost 5 bases to trimming and J lost 4 bases; unmatched junction nucleotides: 7.